Listed here are 13 T cell receptor beta chains from one sample, sequenced in a study of CD4 T cells in relation to SARS-CoV-2 and coronaviruses. Profiling relied on immunoSEQ multiplex PCR, and the TCRdb table lists in-frame clones only, not all of them. The data show 20,000 to 25,000 clones, approximately 80% seen once. CD4+ T cells from unexposed donors were obtained before the COVID-19 pandemic (2011-2018). Isolation of CD4+ T cells took place after around 11 days in culture. These TCRs are of unknown antigen specificity. Sequencing used CD4+ T cells from PBMCs, cultured in vitro. The source of these receptors is a human donor in good health.

A few counts support this clone. DNA for the CDR3: TGTGCCAGCACCCGCACCGGGGAGCTGTTTTTT. Translated, it gives CASTRTGELFF. The gene calls are TRBV7-9 and TRBJ2-2; D unclear. CDR1 is SEHNR and CDR2 is FQNEAQ in the germline V gene (reference sequence). V was clipped by 7 bases and J by 4 bases, with 4 bases between them. The CDR3 has 11 residues.

This clone appeared once. This sequence joins TRBV4-1 and TRBJ1-2; maybe TRBD1 (6 bases). Germline V gene sequence: CDR1 MGHRA, CDR2 YSYEKL. The CDR3 loop spans 18 amino acids. V gave up 0 bases and J gave up 5 bases, with 22 bases separating them. The CDR3 bases are TGCGCCAGCAGCCAAGACCTTAACCAGGGGTCTCGGGGTTATGGCTACACCTTC. Amino acids: CASSQDLNQGSRGYGYTF.

The V call is TRBV29-1, the J call TRBJ2-6; D is unresolved. V dropped 3 bases and J dropped 1 base, with 4 bases sitting between them. The germline V gene encodes CDR1 SQVTM and CDR2 ANQGSEA. CDR3 length: 13 residues. The CDR3 loop is CSVEESGANVLTF. The DNA of the CDR3 is TGCAGCGTTGAGGAATCTGGGGCCAACGTCCTGACTTTC.

This chain joins TRBV7-3 and TRBJ2-2, with D tentatively TRBD1 (5 bases). This CDR3 spans 17 amino acids. Per germline, CDR1 SGHTA and CDR2 FQGTGA. Between the trimmed V and J ends, which lost 3 bases and 1 base, there was a span of 15 bases. The CDR3 here is CASSLLGLTKNTGELFF. The CDR3 DNA reads as TGTGCCAGCAGCTTGCTGGGGCTAACTAAGAACACCGGGGAGCTGTTTTTT.

J is TRBJ2-7 and V is TRBV15, with D maybe TRBD2 (6 bases). V lost 2 bases to trimming and J lost 2 bases, with 16 bases between them. The CDR3 has 16 amino acids. The germline V gene encodes CDR1 LNHNV and CDR2 YYDKDF (reference sequence). The CDR3 sequence is CATSRKEGSLTYEQYF. The CDR3 nucleotides read TGTGCCACCAGCAGAAAGGAGGGGAGTCTAACCTACGAGCAGTACTTC.

This clone showed up just once. The V call is TRBV4-2, the J call TRBJ2-5; D is ambiguous. Looked up from germline, CDR1 is LGHNA and CDR2 is YNFKEQ. With 0 bases removed from V and 5 bases from J, the gap between germline ends came to 7 bases. The length of the CDR3 is 13 residues. Here the CDR3 DNA reads TGTGCCAGCAGCCAAGACCGCCAGGAGACCCAGTACTTC. Amino acids: CASSQDRQETQYF.

The V and J genes are TRBV5-4 and TRBJ2-7; 15 nucleotides match TRBD2. The V gene end was trimmed by 4 bases and the J gene end by 0 bases; junction bases not matched to a gene: 5. Germline assignment: CDR1 SGHNT and CDR2 YYREEE (reference sequence). The CDR3 consists of 17 residues. The CDR3 is CASSPGLAGGSSYEQYF. CDR3 sequence (DNA): TGTGCCAGCAGCCCTGGACTAGCGGGAGGGTCCTCCTACGAGCAGTACTTC.

The chain combines TRBV5-4 with TRBJ2-4, with unresolved D. This CDR3 region has 14 residues. Germline V gene lookup returns CDR1 SGHNT and CDR2 YYREEE (reference sequence). V lost 4 bases and J 0 bases, leaving 8 bases between the germline ends. CDR3 region: CASSQALAKNIQYF. In nucleotides, the CDR3 is TGTGCCAGCAGCCAGGCCCTAGCCAAAAACATTCAGTACTTC.

J is TRBJ2-1 and V is TRBV7-2; 8 bases match TRBD2. The CDR3 loop spans 15 amino acids. Germline V gene lookup returns CDR1 SGHTA and CDR2 FQGNSA. The ends lost 5 bases at V and 0 bases at J; junction bases unmatched: 3. DNA for the CDR3: TGTGCCAGCAGCAGGGGACTAGGCTCCTACAATGAGCAGTTCTTC. Translating it yields CASSRGLGSYNEQFF.

The rearrangement links TRBV7-9 to TRBJ2-2; D not certain. With 5 bases removed from V and 3 bases from J, the gap between germline ends came to 13 bases. The germline V gene has CDR1 SEHNR and CDR2 FQNEAQ (reference sequence). The CDR3 length is 15 residues. The CDR3 coding sequence is TGTGCCAGCAGCGAAGATAGGGTTTACACCGGGGAGCTGTTTTTT. It translates to CASSEDRVYTGELFF.

This clone has more than one count but fewer than ten. V is TRBV5-1 and J is TRBJ1-4, with 7 positions matching TRBD1. Germline V gene lookup returns CDR1 SGHRS and CDR2 YFSETQ. Trimming took 0 bases from V and 8 from J; bases not matched to a gene: 4. The CDR3 consists of 14 residues. The CDR3 sequence: CASSLGQGREKLFF. CDR3 DNA: TGCGCCAGCAGCTTGGGACAGGGACGGGAAAAACTGTTTTTT.

This sequence joins TRBV27 and TRBJ2-3; 7 bases are shared with TRBD1. CDR1 is MNHEY, CDR2 SMNVEV, per germline (reference sequence). The CDR3 is 14 amino acids. Trimming removed 3 bases from V and 7 bases from J; junction bases left unmatched: 7. The CDR3 DNA is TGTGCCAGCAGTTTTTCCGGGGACAGCCATACGCAGTATTTT. It translates to CASSFSGDSHTQYF.

The V and J genes are TRBV18 and TRBJ2-7; 8 bases fit TRBD1. There are 14 residues in the CDR3. The V gene end was trimmed by 6 bases and the J gene end by 3 bases; junction bases not matched to a gene: 7. Looked up from germline, CDR1 is KGHSH and CDR2 is LQKENI. CDR3 protein: CASSGTGSNYEQYF. CDR3 nucleotide sequence: TGTGCCAGCTCGGGGACAGGATCAAACTACGAGCAGTACTTC.